This T cell receptor beta chain was captured by sequencing in a study of vaccination and CD4 T cells after COVID-19. Study-wide background: No peptide, an HIV-1 Nef pool, or a CEFX pool was what each control culture received. General study results and limits: It was observed that, in convalescent patients, a median about 90% of reactive clones arose only post-vaccination.

Sample treatment: roughly 10-day PBMC culture with coronavirus spike peptide pools or control peptides (ViraFEST assay). T cells were expanded with peptide pools, and expanded clonotypes were identified by TCR sequencing. Peptide pools at roughly 10 ug/ml and IL-2 at 10 IU/ml were added to cultures of roughly 2.2 million PBMCs per well. CDR1 is MNHEY, CDR2 SVGAGI, per germline. The CDR3 contains 13 residues. The V end lost 0 bases, the J end lost 7 bases, and 9 bases lay between the germline ends. The Oncomine TCR Beta short-read assay sequenced DNA from cultured CD4+ T cells. MiXCR was run by TCRdb on the PCR reads, yielding one entry per CDR3 protein. The data contain about 15,000 distinct CDR3 sequences, approximately 53% of them singletons. The count of this clonotype is one. What it binds is not known.

The chain couples TRBV6-5 to TRBJ1-2, with D unresolved. The clonotype comes from a human donor who had recovered from COVID-19. The sequencing used CD4+ T cells from blood, cultured in vitro, collected before SARS-CoV-2 vaccination. CDR3 sequence reads: CASSYSRVLGYTF. The CDR3 nucleotides are TGTGCCAGCAGTTACTCCCGGGTACTTGGCTACACCTTC.